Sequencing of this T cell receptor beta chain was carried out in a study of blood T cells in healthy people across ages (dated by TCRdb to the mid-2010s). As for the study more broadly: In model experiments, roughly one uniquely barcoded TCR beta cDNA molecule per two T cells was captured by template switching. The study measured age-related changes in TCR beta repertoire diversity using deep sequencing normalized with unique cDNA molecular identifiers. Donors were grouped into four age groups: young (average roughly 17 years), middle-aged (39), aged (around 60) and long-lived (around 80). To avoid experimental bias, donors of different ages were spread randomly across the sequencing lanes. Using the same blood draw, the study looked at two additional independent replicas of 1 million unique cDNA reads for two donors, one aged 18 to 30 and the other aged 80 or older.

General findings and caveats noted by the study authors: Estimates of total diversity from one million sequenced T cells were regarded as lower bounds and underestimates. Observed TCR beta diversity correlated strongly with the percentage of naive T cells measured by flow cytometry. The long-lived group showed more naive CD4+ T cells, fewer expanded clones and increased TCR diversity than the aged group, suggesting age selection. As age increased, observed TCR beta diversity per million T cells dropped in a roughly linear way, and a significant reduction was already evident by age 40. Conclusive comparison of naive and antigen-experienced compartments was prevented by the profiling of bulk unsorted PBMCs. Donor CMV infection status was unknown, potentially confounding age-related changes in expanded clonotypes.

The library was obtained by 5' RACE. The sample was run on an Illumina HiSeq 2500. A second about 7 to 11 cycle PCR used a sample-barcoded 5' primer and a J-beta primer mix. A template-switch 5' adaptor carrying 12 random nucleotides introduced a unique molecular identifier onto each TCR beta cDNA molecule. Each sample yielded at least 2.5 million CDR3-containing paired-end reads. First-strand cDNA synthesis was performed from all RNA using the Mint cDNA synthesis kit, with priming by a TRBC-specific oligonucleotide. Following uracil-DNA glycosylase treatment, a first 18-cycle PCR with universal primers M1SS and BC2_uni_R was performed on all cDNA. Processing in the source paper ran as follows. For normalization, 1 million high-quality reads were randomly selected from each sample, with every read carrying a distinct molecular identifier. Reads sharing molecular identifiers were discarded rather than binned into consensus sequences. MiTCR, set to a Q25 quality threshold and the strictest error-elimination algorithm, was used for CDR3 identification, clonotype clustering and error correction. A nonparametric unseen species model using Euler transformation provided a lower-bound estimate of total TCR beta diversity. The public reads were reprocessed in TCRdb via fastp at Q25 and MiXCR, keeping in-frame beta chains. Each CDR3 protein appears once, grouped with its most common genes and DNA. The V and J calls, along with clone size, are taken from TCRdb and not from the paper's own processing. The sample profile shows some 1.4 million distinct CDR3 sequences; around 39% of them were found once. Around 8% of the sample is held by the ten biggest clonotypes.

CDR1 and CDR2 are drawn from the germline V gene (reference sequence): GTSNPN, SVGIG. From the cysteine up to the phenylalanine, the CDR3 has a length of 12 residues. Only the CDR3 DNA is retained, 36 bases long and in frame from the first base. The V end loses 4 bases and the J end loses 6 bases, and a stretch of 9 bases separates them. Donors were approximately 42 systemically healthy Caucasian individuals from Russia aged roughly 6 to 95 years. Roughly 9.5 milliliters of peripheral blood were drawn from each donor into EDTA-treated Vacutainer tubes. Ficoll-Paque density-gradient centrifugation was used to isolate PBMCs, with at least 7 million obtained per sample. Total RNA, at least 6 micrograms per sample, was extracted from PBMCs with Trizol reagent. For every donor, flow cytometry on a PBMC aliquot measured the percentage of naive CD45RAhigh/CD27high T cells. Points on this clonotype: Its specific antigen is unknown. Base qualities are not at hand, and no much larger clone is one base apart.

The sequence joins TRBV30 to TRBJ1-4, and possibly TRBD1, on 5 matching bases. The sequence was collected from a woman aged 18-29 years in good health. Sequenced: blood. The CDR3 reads CAWKGVDEKLFF. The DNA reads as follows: TGTGCCTGGAAAGGGGTAGATGAAAAACTGTTTTTT.